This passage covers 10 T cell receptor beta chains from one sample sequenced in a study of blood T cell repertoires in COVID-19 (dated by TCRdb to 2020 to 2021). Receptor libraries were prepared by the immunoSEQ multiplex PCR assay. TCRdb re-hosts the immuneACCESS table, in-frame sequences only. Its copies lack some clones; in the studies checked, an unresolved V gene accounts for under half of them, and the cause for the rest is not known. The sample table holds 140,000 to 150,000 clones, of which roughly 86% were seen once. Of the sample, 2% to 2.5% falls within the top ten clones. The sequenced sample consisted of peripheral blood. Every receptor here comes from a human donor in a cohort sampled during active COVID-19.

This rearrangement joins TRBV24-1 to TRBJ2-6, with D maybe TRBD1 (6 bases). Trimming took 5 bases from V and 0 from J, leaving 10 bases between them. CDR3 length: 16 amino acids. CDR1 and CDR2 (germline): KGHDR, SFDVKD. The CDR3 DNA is TGTGCCACCAGTGGGGGGACACACTCTGGGGCCAACGTCCTGACTTTC. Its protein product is CATSGGTHSGANVLTF.

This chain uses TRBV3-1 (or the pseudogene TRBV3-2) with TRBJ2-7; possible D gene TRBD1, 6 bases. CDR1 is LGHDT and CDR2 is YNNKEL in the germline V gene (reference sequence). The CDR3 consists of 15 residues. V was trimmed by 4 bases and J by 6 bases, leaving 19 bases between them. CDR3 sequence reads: CASSPLLSTRGEQYF. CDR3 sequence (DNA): TGTGCCAGCAGCCCTCTTCTTTCTACCAGGGGCGAGCAGTACTTC.

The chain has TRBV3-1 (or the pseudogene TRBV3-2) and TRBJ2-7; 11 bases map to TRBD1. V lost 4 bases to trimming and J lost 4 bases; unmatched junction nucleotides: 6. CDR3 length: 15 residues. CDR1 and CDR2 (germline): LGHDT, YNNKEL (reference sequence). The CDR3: CASSLRTGGGYEQYF. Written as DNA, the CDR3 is TGTGCCAGCAGCCTGAGGACAGGGGGCGGGTACGAGCAGTACTTC.

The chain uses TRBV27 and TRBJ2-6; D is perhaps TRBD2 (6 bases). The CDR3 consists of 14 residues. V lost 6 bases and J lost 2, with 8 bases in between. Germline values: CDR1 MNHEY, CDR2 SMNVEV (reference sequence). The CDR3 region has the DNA TGTGCCAGCAGGGGACTCCCTGGGGCCAACGTCCTGACTTTC. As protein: CASRGLPGANVLTF.

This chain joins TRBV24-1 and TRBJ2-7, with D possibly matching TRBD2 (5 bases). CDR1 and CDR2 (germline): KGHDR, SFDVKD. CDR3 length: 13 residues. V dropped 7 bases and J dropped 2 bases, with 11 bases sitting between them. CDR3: CATRSEGAYEQYF. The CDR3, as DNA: TGTGCCACCAGGTCAGAGGGTGCCTACGAGCAGTACTTC.

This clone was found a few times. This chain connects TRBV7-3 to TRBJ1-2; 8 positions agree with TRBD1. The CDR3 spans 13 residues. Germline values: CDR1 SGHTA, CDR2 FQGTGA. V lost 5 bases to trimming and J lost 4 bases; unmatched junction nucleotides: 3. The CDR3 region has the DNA TGTGCCAGCAGCCTGGACAGGGTCTATGGCTACACCTTC. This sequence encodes CASSLDRVYGYTF.

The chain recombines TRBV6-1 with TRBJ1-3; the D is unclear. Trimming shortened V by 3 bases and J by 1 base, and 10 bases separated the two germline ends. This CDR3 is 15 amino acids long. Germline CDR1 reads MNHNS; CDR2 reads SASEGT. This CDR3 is CASSDVVRSGNTIYF. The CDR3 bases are TGTGCCAGCAGTGACGTGGTGAGGTCTGGAAACACCATATATTTT.

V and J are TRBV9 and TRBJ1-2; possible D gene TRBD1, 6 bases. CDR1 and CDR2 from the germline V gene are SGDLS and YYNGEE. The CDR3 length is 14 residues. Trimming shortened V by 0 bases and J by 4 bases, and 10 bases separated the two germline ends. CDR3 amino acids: CASSVAGHSYGYTF. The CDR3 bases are TGTGCCAGCAGCGTAGCGGGACACTCCTATGGCTACACCTTC.

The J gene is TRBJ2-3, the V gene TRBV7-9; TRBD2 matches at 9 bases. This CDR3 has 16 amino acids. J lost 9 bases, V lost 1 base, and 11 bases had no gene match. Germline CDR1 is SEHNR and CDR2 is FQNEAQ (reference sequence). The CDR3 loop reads CASSLVGAGGPGTQYF. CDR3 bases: TGTGCCAGCAGCTTAGTAGGAGCGGGGGGTCCCGGGACGCAGTATTTT.

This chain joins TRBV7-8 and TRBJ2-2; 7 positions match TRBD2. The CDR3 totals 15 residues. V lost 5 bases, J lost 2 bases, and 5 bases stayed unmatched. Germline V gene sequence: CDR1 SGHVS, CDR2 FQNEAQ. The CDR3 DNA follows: TGTGCCAGCAGCCGTAGCGGGCTAAACACCGGGGAGCTGTTTTTT. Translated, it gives CASSRSGLNTGELFF.